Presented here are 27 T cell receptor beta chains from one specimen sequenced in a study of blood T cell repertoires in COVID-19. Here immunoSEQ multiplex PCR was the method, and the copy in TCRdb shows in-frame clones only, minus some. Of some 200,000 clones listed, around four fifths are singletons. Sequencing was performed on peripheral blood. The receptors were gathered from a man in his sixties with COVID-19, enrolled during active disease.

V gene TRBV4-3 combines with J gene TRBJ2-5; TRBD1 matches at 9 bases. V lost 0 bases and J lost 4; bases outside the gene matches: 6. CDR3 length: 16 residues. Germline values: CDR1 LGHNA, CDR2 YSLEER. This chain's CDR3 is CASSQDHRGRLETQYF. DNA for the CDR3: TGCGCCAGCAGCCAAGACCACAGGGGGCGCTTAGAGACCCAGTACTTC.

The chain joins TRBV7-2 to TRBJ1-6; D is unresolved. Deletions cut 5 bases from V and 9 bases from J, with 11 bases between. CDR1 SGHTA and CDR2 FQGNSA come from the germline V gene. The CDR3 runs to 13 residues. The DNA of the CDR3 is TGTGCCAGCAGCCAGAGGGATTCTTCACCCCTCCACTTT. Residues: CASSQRDSSPLHF.

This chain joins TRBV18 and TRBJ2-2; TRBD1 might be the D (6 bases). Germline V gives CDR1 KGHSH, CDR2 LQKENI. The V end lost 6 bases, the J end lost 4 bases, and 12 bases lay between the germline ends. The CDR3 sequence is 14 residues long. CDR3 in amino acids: CASSLQGSTGELFF. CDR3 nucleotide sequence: TGTGCCAGCTCCCTACAGGGTTCCACCGGGGAGCTGTTTTTT.

In nucleotides, the CDR3 is TGCGCCAGCAGCCCAGAGGGGGGAAATGGGAAAAATTCACCCCTCCACTTT. This codes for CASSPEGGNGKNSPLHF. The chain joins TRBV4-3 to TRBJ1-6; D is perhaps TRBD1 (6 bases). This CDR3 spans 17 amino acids. Germline loops: CDR1 LGHNA, CDR2 YSLEER. Trimming shortened V by 4 bases and J by 7 bases, and 20 bases separated the two germline ends.

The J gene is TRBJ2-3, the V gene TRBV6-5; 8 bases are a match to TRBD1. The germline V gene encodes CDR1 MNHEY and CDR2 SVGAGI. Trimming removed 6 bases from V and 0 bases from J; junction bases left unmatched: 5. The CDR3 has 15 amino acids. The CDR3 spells CASRGTGASTDTQYF. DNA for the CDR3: TGTGCCAGCAGGGGGACAGGTGCTAGCACAGATACGCAGTATTTT.

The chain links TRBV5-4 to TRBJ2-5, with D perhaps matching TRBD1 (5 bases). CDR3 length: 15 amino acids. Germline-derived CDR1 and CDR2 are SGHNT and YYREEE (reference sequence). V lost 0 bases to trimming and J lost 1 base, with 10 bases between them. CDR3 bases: TGTGCCAGCAGCTTGGATCCAGGGCCCCAAGAGACCCAGTACTTC. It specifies CASSLDPGPQETQYF.

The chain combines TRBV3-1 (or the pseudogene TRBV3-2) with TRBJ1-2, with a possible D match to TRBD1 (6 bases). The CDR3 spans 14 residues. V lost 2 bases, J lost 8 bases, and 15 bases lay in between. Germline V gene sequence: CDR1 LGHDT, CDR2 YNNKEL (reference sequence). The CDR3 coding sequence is TGTGCCAGCAGCCAACGGGGGGCTGCGCCCGGCTACACCTTC. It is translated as CASSQRGAAPGYTF.

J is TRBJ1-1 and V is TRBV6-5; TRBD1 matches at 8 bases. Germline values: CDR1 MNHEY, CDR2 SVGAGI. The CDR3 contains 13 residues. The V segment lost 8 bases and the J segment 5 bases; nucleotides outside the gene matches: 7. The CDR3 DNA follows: TGTGCCAGCTCCAGGGGGCTGGTGACTGAAGCTTTCTTT. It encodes CASSRGLVTEAFF.

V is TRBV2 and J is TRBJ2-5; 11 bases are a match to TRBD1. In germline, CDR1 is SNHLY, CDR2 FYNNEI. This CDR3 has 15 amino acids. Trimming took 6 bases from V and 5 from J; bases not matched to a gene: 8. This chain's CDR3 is CASSKDRGRAETQYF. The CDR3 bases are TGTGCCAGCAGCAAGGACAGGGGGCGCGCGGAGACCCAGTACTTC.

The CDR3 loop is CASKSRQAFSSSQHF. CDR3 in DNA: TGTGCCAGCAAATCTCGACAGGCTTTTAGTTCGTCCCAGCATTTT. The rearrangement uses TRBV28 and TRBJ1-5; D is perhaps TRBD1 (6 bases). Between the trimmed V and J ends, which lost 7 bases and 11 bases, there was a span of 24 bases. CDR3 length: 15 amino acids. Germline V gene data show CDR1 as MDHEN and CDR2 as SYDVKM.

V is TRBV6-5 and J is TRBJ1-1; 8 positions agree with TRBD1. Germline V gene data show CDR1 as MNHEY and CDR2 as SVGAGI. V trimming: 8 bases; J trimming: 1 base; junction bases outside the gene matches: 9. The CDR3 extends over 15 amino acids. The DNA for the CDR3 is TGTGCCAGCTCAGCCCTTGGACAGGGGAACACTGAAGCTTTCTTT. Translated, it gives CASSALGQGNTEAFF.

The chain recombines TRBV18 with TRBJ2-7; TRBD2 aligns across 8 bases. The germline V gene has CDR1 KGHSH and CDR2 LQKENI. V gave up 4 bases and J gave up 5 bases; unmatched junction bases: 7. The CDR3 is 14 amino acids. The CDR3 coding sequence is TGTGCCAGCTCACGCCTCGAGCGGGAGAACGAGCAGTACTTC. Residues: CASSRLERENEQYF.

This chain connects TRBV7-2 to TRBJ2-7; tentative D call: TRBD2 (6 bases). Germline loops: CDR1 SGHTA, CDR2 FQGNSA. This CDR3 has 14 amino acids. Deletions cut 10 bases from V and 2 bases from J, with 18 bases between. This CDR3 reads CATPGKRAPYEQYF. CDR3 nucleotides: TGTGCCACGCCGGGGAAGCGGGCCCCCTACGAGCAGTACTTC.

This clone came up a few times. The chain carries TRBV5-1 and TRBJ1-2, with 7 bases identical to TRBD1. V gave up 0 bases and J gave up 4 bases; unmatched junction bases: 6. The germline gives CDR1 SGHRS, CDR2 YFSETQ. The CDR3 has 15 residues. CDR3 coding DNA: TGCGCCAGCAGCTTGGAAGGAACAGGGGTCTATGGCTACACCTTC. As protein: CASSLEGTGVYGYTF.

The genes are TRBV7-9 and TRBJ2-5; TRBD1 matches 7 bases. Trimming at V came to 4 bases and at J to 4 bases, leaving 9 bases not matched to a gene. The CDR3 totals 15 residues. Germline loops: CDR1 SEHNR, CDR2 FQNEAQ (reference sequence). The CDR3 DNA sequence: TGTGCCAGCAGCTCGCGACAGGGTATTCGAGAGACCCAGTACTTC. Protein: CASSSRQGIRETQYF.

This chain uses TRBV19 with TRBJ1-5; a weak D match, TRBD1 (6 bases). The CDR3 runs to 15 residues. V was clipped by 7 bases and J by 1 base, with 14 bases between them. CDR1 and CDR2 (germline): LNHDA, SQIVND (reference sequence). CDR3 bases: TGTGCCAGTACCGAGGGGGGGGGCAGCAATCAGCCCCAGCATTTT. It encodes CASTEGGGSNQPQHF.

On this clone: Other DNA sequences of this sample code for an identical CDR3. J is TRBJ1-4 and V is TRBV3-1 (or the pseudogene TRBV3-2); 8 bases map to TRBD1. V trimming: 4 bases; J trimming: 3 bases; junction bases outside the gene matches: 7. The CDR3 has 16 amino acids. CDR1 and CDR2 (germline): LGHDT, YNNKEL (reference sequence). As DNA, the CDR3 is TGTGCCAGCAGCCCCTTTAGGACAGGGTCTAATGAAAAACTGTTTTTT. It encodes CASSPFRTGSNEKLFF.

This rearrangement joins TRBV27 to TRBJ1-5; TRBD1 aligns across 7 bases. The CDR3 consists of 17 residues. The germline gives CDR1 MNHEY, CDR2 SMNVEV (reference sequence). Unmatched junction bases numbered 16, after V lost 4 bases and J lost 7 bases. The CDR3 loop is CASSSQGVTTPRQPQHF. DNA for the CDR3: TGTGCCAGCAGTTCCCAGGGGGTCACAACCCCGCGACAGCCCCAGCATTTT.

The DNA for the CDR3 is TGTGCCAGCAGCCTTTACAATGAGCAGTTCTTC. Its translation is CASSLYNEQFF. This sequence joins TRBV12-3 or TRBV12-4 and TRBJ2-1; D remains ambiguous. V was cut by 6 bases and J by 4 bases, with 4 bases left in between. The CDR3 runs 11 residues.

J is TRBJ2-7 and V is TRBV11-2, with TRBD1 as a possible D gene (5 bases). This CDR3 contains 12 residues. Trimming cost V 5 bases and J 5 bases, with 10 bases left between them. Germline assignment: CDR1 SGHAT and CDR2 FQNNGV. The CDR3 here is CASSTQGNEQYF. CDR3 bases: TGTGCCAGCAGCACCCAGGGAAACGAGCAGTACTTC.

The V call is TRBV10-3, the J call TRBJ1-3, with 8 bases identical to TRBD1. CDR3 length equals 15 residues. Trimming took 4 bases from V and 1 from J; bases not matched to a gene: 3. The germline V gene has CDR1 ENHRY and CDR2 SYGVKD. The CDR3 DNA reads TGTGCCATCAGTGCAGACAGGGGATCTGGAAACACCATATATTTT. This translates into CAISADRGSGNTIYF.

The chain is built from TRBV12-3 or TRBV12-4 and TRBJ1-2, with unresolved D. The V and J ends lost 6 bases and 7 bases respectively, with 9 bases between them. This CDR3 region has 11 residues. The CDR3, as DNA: TGTGCCAGCAGGTATACCGGTGGCTACACCTTC. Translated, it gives CASRYTGGYTF.

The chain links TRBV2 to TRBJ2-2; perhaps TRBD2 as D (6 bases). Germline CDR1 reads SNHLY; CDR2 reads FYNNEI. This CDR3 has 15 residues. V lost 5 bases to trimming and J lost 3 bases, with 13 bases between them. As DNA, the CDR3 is TGTGCCAGCAGTAAGGGACTCCTCGACACCGGGGAGCTGTTTTTT. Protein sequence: CASSKGLLDTGELFF.

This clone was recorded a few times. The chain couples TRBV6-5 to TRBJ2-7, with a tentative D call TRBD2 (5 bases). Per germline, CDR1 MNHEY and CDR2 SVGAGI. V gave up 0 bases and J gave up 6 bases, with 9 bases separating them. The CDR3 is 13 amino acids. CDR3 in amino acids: CASSYSTGSEQYF. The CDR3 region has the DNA TGTGCCAGCAGTTACTCAACGGGGTCCGAGCAGTACTTC.

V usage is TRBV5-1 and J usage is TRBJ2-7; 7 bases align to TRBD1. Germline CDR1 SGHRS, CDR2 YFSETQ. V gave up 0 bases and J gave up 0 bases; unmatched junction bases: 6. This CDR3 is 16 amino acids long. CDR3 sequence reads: CASSLVPGQLSYEQYF. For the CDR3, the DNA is TGCGCCAGCAGCTTGGTTCCGGGACAGCTCTCCTACGAGCAGTACTTC. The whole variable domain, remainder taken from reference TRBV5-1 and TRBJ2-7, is KAGVTQTPRYLIKTRGQQVTLSCSPISGHRSVSWYQQTPGQGLQFLFEYFSETQRNKGNFPGRFSGRQFSNSRSEMNVSTLELGDSALYLCASSLVPGQLSYEQYFGPGTRLTVT.

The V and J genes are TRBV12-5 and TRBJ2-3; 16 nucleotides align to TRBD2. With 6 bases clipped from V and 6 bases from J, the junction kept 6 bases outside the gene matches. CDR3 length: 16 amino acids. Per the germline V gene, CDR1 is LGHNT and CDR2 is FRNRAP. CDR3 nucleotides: TGTGCTAGTGGCAGCGCGGGACTAGCGGGAGGGGATACGCAGTATTTT. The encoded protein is CASGSAGLAGGDTQYF.

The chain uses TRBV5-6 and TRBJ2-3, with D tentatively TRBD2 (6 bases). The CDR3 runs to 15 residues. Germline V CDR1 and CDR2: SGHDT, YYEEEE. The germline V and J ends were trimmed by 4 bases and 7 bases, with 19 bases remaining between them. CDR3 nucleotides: TGTGCCAGCAGCATGGCGTTAGCGGCCCACCATACGCAGTATTTT. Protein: CASSMALAAHHTQYF.